This T cell receptor beta chain came from a study of blood T cell repertoires in COVID-19. Profiled with immunoSEQ multiplex PCR; TCRdb holds only in-frame clones, not every one. The sample shows roughly 410,000 clones, approximately 89% of them seen only once. Between the trimmed V and J ends, which lost 7 bases and 6 bases, there was a span of 15 bases. CDR3 length: 13 residues. Per germline, CDR1 KGHDR and CDR2 SFDVKD. The chain links TRBV24-1 to TRBJ2-7; a weak D match, TRBD2 (6 bases). This clonotype was obtained from a woman aged 35 to 49 with COVID-19, enrolled during active disease. The sample taken for sequencing was peripheral blood. CDR3 sequence (DNA): TGTGCCACCAGGGGGGGAGAACGTGGCGAGCAGTACTTC. This translates into CATRGGERGEQYF.